Below are 10 T cell receptor beta chains sequenced from a single sample in a study of shared clonotypes between healthy human individuals. Naive CD8 cells comprised CD45RO-negative, CCR7-positively selected cells, excluding terminally differentiated effector memory CD45RA+ cells. The data were produced by immunoSEQ multiplex PCR, yet TCRdb's version contains in-frame clones alone and is incomplete. The sample has just over 2,000,000 clones; 85% to 95% are singletons. Sequenced sample: naive CD8+ T cells sorted from blood. The receptors were gathered from a young man in good health.

This chain joins TRBV11-1 and TRBJ2-4, with D hard to call. The ends were cut back, 7 bases at V and 0 bases at J, with 16 bases in the middle. Germline-derived CDR1 and CDR2 are SGHAT and FQDESV (reference sequence). The CDR3 has 16 amino acids. CDR3 protein: CASTRQEILAKNIQYF. DNA for the CDR3: TGTGCCAGCACCCGCCAGGAGATTTTAGCCAAAAACATTCAGTACTTC.

This chain joins TRBV19 and TRBJ1-1; D is uncertain. Trimming removed 3 bases from V and 2 bases from J, with 10 bases in between. Germline V gives CDR1 LNHDA, CDR2 SQIVND (reference sequence). This CDR3 spans 14 amino acids. The CDR3 here is CASSMGTDNTEAFF. The CDR3 region has the DNA TGTGCCAGTAGTATGGGCACCGATAACACTGAAGCTTTCTTT.

This rearrangement joins TRBV25-1 to TRBJ2-2, with D possibly matching TRBD2 (6 bases). Germline values: CDR1 MGHDK, CDR2 SYGVNS. V lost 9 bases, J lost 0 bases, and 14 bases lay in between. The CDR3 spans 15 residues. CDR3 nucleotide sequence: TGTGCCAGAGGAGGGGACCCCTCGAACACCGGGGAGCTGTTTTTT. Encoded protein: CARGGDPSNTGELFF.

The J gene is TRBJ1-5, the V gene TRBV9; TRBD1 matches 8 bases. V gave up 4 bases and J gave up 9 bases; unmatched junction bases: 12. The CDR3 is 15 residues long. Germline CDR1 SGDLS, CDR2 YYNGEE. The CDR3 coding sequence is TGTGCCAGCAGCCCCGGACAGGGAACCCCAGGGCCCCAGCATTTT. Translation gives CASSPGQGTPGPQHF. The variable domain in full, with the rest retrieved from reference TRBV9 and TRBJ1-5, is DSGVTQTPKHLITATGQRVTLRCSPRSGDLSVYWYQQSLDQGLQFLIQYYNGEERAKGNILERFSAQQFPDLHSELNLSSLELGDSALYFCASSPGQGTPGPQHFGDGTRLSIL.

The V call is TRBV6-1, the J call TRBJ2-7; 7 bases fit TRBD1. Germline assignment: CDR1 MNHNS and CDR2 SASEGT. The CDR3 has 15 residues. V dropped 0 bases and J dropped 4; count of bases not matched to a gene: 6. CDR3 coding DNA: TGTGCCAGCAGTGAAGCGACAGGGTTGAAGTACGAGCAGTACTTC. Protein: CASSEATGLKYEQYF.

In the case of this clone: Additional DNA sequences in this sample encode the identical CDR3. V is TRBV9 and J is TRBJ2-7; possibly TRBD1 for D (5 bases). This CDR3 has 13 amino acids. Trimming cost V 3 bases and J 1 base, with 8 bases left between them. CDR1 SGDLS and CDR2 YYNGEE come from the germline V gene. The CDR3, as DNA: TGTGCCAGCAGCGAAGGGGATTCCTACGAGCAGTACTTC. The encoded protein is CASSEGDSYEQYF.

This chain uses TRBV2 with TRBJ2-7, with 8 bases identical to TRBD1. The CDR3 is 13 amino acids. CDR1 SNHLY and CDR2 FYNNEI come from the germline V gene. J was trimmed by 4 bases and V by 6 bases; bases with no gene match: 5. CDR3 region: CASRTGVAYEQYF. The CDR3, as DNA: TGTGCCAGCAGGACAGGGGTAGCGTACGAGCAGTACTTC.

This chain uses TRBV9 with TRBJ1-5, with D tentatively TRBD1 (5 bases). V was clipped by 6 bases and J by 4 bases, with 14 bases between them. Germline V gene sequence: CDR1 SGDLS, CDR2 YYNGEE. The CDR3 has 14 amino acids. CDR3 nucleotides: TGTGCCAGCAATGGAGGGGCCGCAAATCAGCCCCAGCATTTT. Protein product: CASNGGAANQPQHF.

The chain uses TRBV7-3 and TRBJ2-7, with D unclear. V was clipped by 3 bases and J by 5 bases, with 11 bases between them. The CDR3 contains 13 residues. CDR1 is SGHTA, CDR2 FQGTGA, per germline. The CDR3 sequence is CASSFGPFDEQYF. The CDR3 DNA reads TGTGCCAGCAGCTTTGGCCCGTTCGACGAGCAGTACTTC.

The rearrangement links TRBV19 to TRBJ1-1; possibly TRBD1 for D (6 bases). The CDR3 is 15 amino acids. Germline values: CDR1 LNHDA, CDR2 SQIVND (reference sequence). Trimming pared 7 bases from V and 1 base from J, leaving 16 bases between. CDR3 coding DNA: TGTGCCAGTATCATCCGGGACACGGGGAACACTGAAGCTTTCTTT. This sequence encodes CASIIRDTGNTEAFF.